The present T cell receptor (beta chain) was sequenced within a study of PD-1 blockade in classical Hodgkin lymphoma. Study results and limitations: By cycle point C4D1, TCR diversity had risen significantly in CD4+ cells (but not CD8+ cells). A reduction in baseline TCR diversity was reportedly seen in newly diagnosed patients relative to healthy donors. Newly diagnosed patients had diversity similar to the baseline diversity of complete responders.

TCRdb's table, derived via immunoSEQ multiplex PCR, lists solely in-frame clones and lacks some. Found here are 30,000 to 50,000 clones, around 80% of them singletons; the top ten hold around 9.5%. Specified time point: cycle 4 day 1 (C4D1), after less than 7 weeks of nivolumab. Each patient experienced a relapse that followed autologous stem cell transplantation, and brentuximab vedotin exposure varied. Responses achieved at best were complete response, partial response or progressive disease. Of note for this clone: The antigen remains undetermined.

Trimming cost V 0 bases and J 10 bases; bases outside gene matches: 8. The CDR3 has 14 amino acids. Germline V lookup: CDR1 LGHNA, CDR2 YSLEER. The receptor was derived from a human donor with classical Hodgkin lymphoma. This chain links TRBV4-3 with TRBJ2-5; the match to TRBD1 covers 7 bases. Sequenced material: peripheral blood mononuclear cells (PBMCs), taken before the fourth cycle of nivolumab. CDR3 in amino acids: CASSQDIQQGDQYF. DNA for the CDR3: TGCGCCAGCAGCCAAGATATACAGCAGGGGGACCAGTACTTC.